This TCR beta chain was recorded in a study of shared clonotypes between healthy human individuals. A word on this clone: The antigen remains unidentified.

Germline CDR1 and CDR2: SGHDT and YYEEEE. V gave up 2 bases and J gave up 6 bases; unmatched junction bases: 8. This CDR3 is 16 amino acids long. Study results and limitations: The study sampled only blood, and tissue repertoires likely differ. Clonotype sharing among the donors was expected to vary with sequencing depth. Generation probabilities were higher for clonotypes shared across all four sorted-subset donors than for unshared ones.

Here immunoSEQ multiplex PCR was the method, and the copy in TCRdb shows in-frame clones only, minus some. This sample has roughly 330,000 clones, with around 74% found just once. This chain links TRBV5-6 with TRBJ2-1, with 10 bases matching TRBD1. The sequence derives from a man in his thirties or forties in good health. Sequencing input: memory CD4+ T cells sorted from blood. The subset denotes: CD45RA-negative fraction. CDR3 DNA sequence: TGTGCCAGCAGCTTCCCGGGACAGGGGAAGGGCAATGAGCAGTTCTTC. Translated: CASSFPGQGKGNEQFF.